This TCR beta chain stems from a study of T-cell reconstitution after alpha-beta-depleted transplantation in children. The authors prepared the TCRbeta library with unique molecular identifiers. TCRdb passed the PCR reads through MiXCR, listing each CDR3 protein once. The table includes 500,000 or so distinct CDR3 sequences, about 30% detected once. This CDR3 is 15 amino acids long. V was pared by 0 bases and J by 8 bases, with 9 bases of the junction left unmatched. The germline V gene encodes CDR1 DFQATT and CDR2 SNEGSKA (reference sequence). This clonotype was counted ten times or more. Sequencing was performed on PBMCs from the stem cell graft donor, taken from the stem cell graft. The chain combines TRBV20-1 with TRBJ2-1; 8 bases align to TRBD2. This receptor was identified in a human donor who donated a stem cell graft to a child with aplastic anemia. The CDR3 loop is CSARDTDSGIHEQFF. The CDR3, as DNA: TGCAGTGCTAGAGATACGGATAGCGGGATCCATGAGCAGTTCTTC.